A selection of T cell receptor beta chains follows, all from one sample in a study of CD8 T cells in ankylosing spondylitis. TCRdb fed the 5' RACE reads into MiXCR, producing one record per CDR3 protein. The sample records around 770,000 distinct CDR3 sequences, under 20% being singletons. Sequences were obtained from blood, either unsorted or a sorted T cell fraction (not recorded which). These receptors all come from a male donor with ankylosing spondylitis. The CDR3 runs from the conserved cysteine through the conserved F or W. D genes are given only for firm matches. Size is omitted from some rows. Given values are once, few, many or a class for expanded clones.

clone_size | j_call | d_call | v_call | cdr3_aa | cdr3_nt
. | TRBJ2-7 | . | TRBV7-9 | CASSFVAKQGGSYEQYF | TGTGCCAGCAGCTTTGTGGCGAAACAGGGAGGGTCCTACGAGCAGTACTTC
few | TRBJ1-1 | . | TRBV15 | CATSRGGTIGTEAFF | TGTGCCACCAGCAGAGGAGGGACAATTGGCACTGAAGCTTTCTTT
. | TRBJ1-5 | TRBD1 | TRBV20-1 | CSASDRVSNQPQHF | TGCAGTGCCTCGGACAGGGTAAGCAATCAGCCCCAGCATTTT
few | TRBJ2-3 | . | TRBV9 | CASSPYHPADTQYF | TGTGCCAGCAGCCCTTATCACCCTGCGGATACGCAGTATTTT
few | TRBJ2-7 | TRBD2 | TRBV5-1 | CASSFPAAGEQYF | TGCGCCAGCAGCTTCCCAGCAGCGGGAGAGCAGTACTTC
few | TRBJ2-1 | TRBD2 | TRBV18 | CASSPPAGGDHNEQFF | TGTGCCAGCTCACCACCAGCCGGGGGGGATCACAATGAGCAGTTCTTC
once | TRBJ1-5 | . | TRBV20-1 | CSADSRNQPQHF | TGCAGTGCCGACAGTCGCAATCAGCCCCAGCATTTT
many | TRBJ1-2 | . | TRBV12-3/TRBV12-4 | CASSLTGGRSYGYTF | TGTGCCAGCAGTTTGACAGGAGGAAGGAGCTATGGCTACACCTTC
few | TRBJ2-7 | TRBD2 | TRBV11-2 | CASSNSGDYEQYF | TGTGCCAGCAGCAATAGCGGGGACTACGAGCAGTACTTC
. | TRBJ2-7 | . | TRBV29-1 | CSVQAGAYEQYF | TGCAGCGTTCAAGCGGGCGCCTACGAGCAGTACTTC
few | TRBJ2-7 | . | TRBV20-1 | CSAPRTGEQYF | TGCAGTGCTCCACGGACGGGCGAGCAGTACTTC
. | TRBJ1-6 | TRBD1 | TRBV12-3/TRBV12-4 | CASSLGQGAQNSPLHF | TGTGCCAGCAGTTTGGGACAGGGGGCGCAAAATTCACCCCTCCACTTT
few | TRBJ1-1 | . | TRBV12-3/TRBV12-4 | CASSFSTGSTEAFF | TGTGCCAGCAGTTTTTCTACAGGGAGCACTGAAGCTTTCTTT
few | TRBJ2-3 | TRBD1 | TRBV2 | CASSRDRGSTDSQYF | TGTGCCAGCAGTCGGGACAGGGGGAGCACAGATTCGCAGTATTTT
. | TRBJ2-3 | . | TRBV20-1 | CSARPLPSSRENTDTQYF | TGCAGTGCTAGACCGCTCCCATCGAGCAGGGAAAACACAGATACGCAGTATTTT
. | TRBJ2-1 | . | TRBV4-2 | CASSQALSYEQFF | TGTGCCAGCAGCCAAGCTCTTAGCTATGAGCAGTTCTTC
. | TRBJ2-5 | . | TRBV27 | CASTLDPFKETQYF | TGTGCCAGCACCCTCGACCCATTTAAAGAGACCCAGTACTTC
few | TRBJ2-7 | TRBD2 | TRBV12-3/TRBV12-4 | CASSLAGTSVSYEQYF | TGTGCCAGCAGTTTAGCGGGGACTAGCGTATCCTACGAGCAGTACTTC
few | TRBJ1-1 | . | TRBV29-1 | CSANNDRPQGKFAFF | TGCAGCGCTAACAACGACAGGCCGCAGGGGAAGTTTGCTTTCTTT
. | TRBJ1-6 | . | TRBV21-1 | CASSKVTLNSPLHF | TGTGCCAGCAGCAAAGTGACTCTTAATTCACCCCTCCACTTT
. | TRBJ2-5 | TRBD1 | TRBV12-3/TRBV12-4 | CASSFYGQGAETQYF | TGTGCCAGCAGTTTTTACGGTCAGGGGGCTGAGACCCAGTACTTC
. | TRBJ2-2 | . | TRBV6-5 | CASSYLRAPASGELFF | TGTGCCAGCAGTTACTTGCGGGCGCCAGCGTCCGGGGAGCTGTTTTTT
few | TRBJ2-2 | TRBD2 | TRBV7-8 | CASSTSAGGVTGELFF | TGTGCCAGCAGCACCTCAGCGGGGGGCGTGACCGGGGAGCTGTTTTTT
. | TRBJ2-2 | . | TRBV9 | CASSVEKFPGELFF | TGTGCCAGCAGCGTAGAGAAGTTCCCCGGGGAGCTGTTTTTT
. | TRBJ2-5 | . | TRBV5-6 | CASSLHSAGATETQYF | TGTGCCAGCAGCTTGCATTCGGCGGGGGCTACGGAGACCCAGTACTTC
. | TRBJ2-7 | . | TRBV27 | CASSSTGGDEQYF | TGTGCCAGCAGTTCAACAGGGGGGGACGAGCAGTACTTC
few | TRBJ2-1 | . | TRBV11-2 | CASSYTPGTGPYNEQFF | TGTGCCAGCAGCTACACCCCCGGGACGGGACCGTACAATGAGCAGTTCTTC
. | TRBJ1-1 | TRBD1 | TRBV2 | CASLRDRENTEAFF | TGTGCCAGCCTCAGGGACAGGGAAAACACTGAAGCTTTCTTT
. | TRBJ2-7 | . | TRBV3-1 | CASSQDWSGSSYEQYF | TGTGCCAGCAGCCAAGATTGGAGCGGAAGCTCCTACGAGCAGTACTTC
. | TRBJ2-2 | . | TRBV20-1 | CSARDGQEAGELFF | TGCAGTGCTAGAGATGGGCAGGAAGCCGGGGAGCTGTTTTTT
few | TRBJ1-3 | . | TRBV5-1 | CASSFGPGTGNTIYF | TGCGCCAGCAGCTTTGGTCCAGGGACTGGAAACACCATATATTTT
few | TRBJ2-5 | . | TRBV20-1 | CSARGQEQAWETQYF | TGCAGTGCTAGAGGTCAGGAACAGGCGTGGGAGACCCAGTACTTC
few | TRBJ2-1 | TRBD1 | TRBV11-2 | CASSLTGYHYNEQFF | TGTGCCAGCAGCCTGACAGGGTATCACTACAATGAGCAGTTCTTC
. | TRBJ2-7 | TRBD2 | TRBV18 | CASSPREAGEQYF | TGTGCCAGCTCACCCCGGGAGGCAGGAGAGCAGTACTTC
few | TRBJ1-1 | . | TRBV10-2 | CASSESWGYTEAFF | TGCGCCAGCAGTGAGTCCTGGGGCTATACTGAAGCTTTCTTT
. | TRBJ1-5 | . | TRBV27 | CASSSGWGQPQHF | TGTGCCAGCAGTTCGGGGTGGGGGCAGCCCCAGCATTTT
many | TRBJ1-1 | . | TRBV29-1 | CSVEIADMNTEAFF | TGCAGCGTTGAAATCGCGGATATGAACACTGAAGCTTTCTTT
. | TRBJ1-1 | TRBD1 | TRBV4-1 | CASSQGGRQGIVDTEAFF | TGCGCCAGCAGCCAAGGGGGGAGACAGGGGATAGTAGACACTGAAGCTTTCTTT
. | TRBJ2-3 | TRBD2 | TRBV6-2/TRBV6-3 | CASSSDSGIRTDTQYF | TGTGCCAGCAGTTCCGATAGCGGGATCCGCACAGATACGCAGTATTTT
few | TRBJ2-4 | TRBD2 | TRBV6-5 | CASSYSRGSRGKNIQYF | TGTGCCAGCAGTTACTCACGCGGGAGTCGTGGCAAAAACATTCAGTACTTC
. | TRBJ1-5 | . | TRBV20-1 | CSASDSNQPQHF | TGCAGTGCTTCTGATAGCAATCAGCCCCAGCATTTT
. | TRBJ2-6 | TRBD1 | TRBV29-1 | CSVEAWGQGTPGESGANVLTF | TGCAGCGTTGAAGCTTGGGGACAGGGGACGCCGGGCGAATCTGGGGCCAACGTCCTGACTTTC
few | TRBJ2-1 | . | TRBV5-1 | CASSLLGGSGFTGNEQFF | TGCGCCAGCAGCTTACTAGGGGGGTCGGGATTTACGGGCAATGAGCAGTTCTTC
. | TRBJ2-7 | . | TRBV10-3 | CAISPGTRGFEQYF | TGTGCCATCAGTCCCGGGACCAGGGGTTTTGAGCAGTACTTC
few | TRBJ1-1 | . | TRBV29-1 | CSVEQGNTEAFF | TGCAGCGTTGAGCAGGGGAACACTGAAGCTTTCTTT
few | TRBJ1-1 | . | TRBV10-3 | CAISESGFTEAFF | TGTGCCATCAGTGAGTCCGGTTTCACTGAAGCTTTCTTT
. | TRBJ2-7 | TRBD1 | TRBV28 | CASKRGQGAIGGHEQYF | TGTGCCAGCAAGCGGGGACAGGGGGCGATTGGTGGACACGAGCAGTACTTC
. | TRBJ2-2 | . | TRBV9 | CASSVVGGYGELFF | TGTGCCAGCAGCGTAGTAGGGGGATACGGGGAGCTGTTTTTT
few | TRBJ1-5 | . | TRBV20-1 | CSARTGSSNQPQHF | TGCAGTGCTAGAACAGGGTCTAGCAATCAGCCCCAGCATTTT
few | TRBJ2-5 | . | TRBV7-2 | CASSLSPFWQETQYF | TGTGCCAGCAGCTTAAGCCCGTTCTGGCAAGAGACCCAGTACTTC
many | TRBJ2-1 | TRBD2 | TRBV3-1 | CASSLAGGIYNEQFF | TGTGCCAGCAGCCTGGCGGGGGGGATCTACAATGAGCAGTTCTTC